A selection of T cell receptor beta chains follows, all from one sample in a study of T cells in Graves' hyperthyroidism and ophthalmopathy. Using its own MiXCR run on the multiplex PCR reads, TCRdb lists one record per CDR3 protein. Seen here are hundreds of thousands of distinct CDR3 sequences, just under 20% observed once, and the top ten hold 45% to 50%. The specimen was blood. These TCRs come from a man aged 40-49 years with Graves' ophthalmopathy. Both conserved end residues are part of each CDR3. The D gene is left open where the match is weak. Size is stated for part of the rows, as once, few or many counts, or as a class when the clone is expanded.

>TRBV20-1|NA|TRBJ2-1|many
TGCAGTGCTAGAGATCTCCGATATTTCAATGAGCAGTTCTTC
CSARDLRYFNEQFF
>TRBV3-1|NA|TRBJ1-2|many
TGTGCCAGCAGCCAAGGGGACGGTGGCTACACCTTC
CASSQGDGGYTF
>TRBV15|NA|TRBJ1-2|NA
TGTGCCACCAGCAGAGATCAGGGAAGTAAGAACTATGGCTACACCTTC
CATSRDQGSKNYGYTF
>TRBV2|TRBD1|TRBJ1-5|few
TGTGCTACCCAGGACAGGGAAAATCAGCCCCAGCATTTT
CATQDRENQPQHF
>TRBV3-1|NA|TRBJ2-2|many
TGTGCCAGCAGCCAGAACCACCCTCTTGGGCGGAACACCGGGGAGCTGTTTTTT
CASSQNHPLGRNTGELFF
>TRBV7-2|TRBD2|TRBJ2-3|many
TGTGCCAGCAGCTTAAAGCGGGAGGGACCCCAGTATTTT
CASSLKREGPQYF
>TRBV11-3|TRBD2|TRBJ2-2|many
TGTGCCAGCAGCTTCGGGGGGGCCGGGGAGCTGTTTTTT
CASSFGGAGELFF
>TRBV13|TRBD1|TRBJ2-5|few
TGTGCCAGCAGCTTGAACAGGGGCTCGGAGACCCAGTACTTC
CASSLNRGSETQYF
>TRBV11-2|TRBD2|TRBJ2-5|few
TGTGCCAGCAGCTTAGAACGCGGGGGTCAGTACTTC
CASSLERGGQYF
>TRBV9|NA|TRBJ1-1|NA
TGTGCCAGCAGCGTTTTCGGAGATGGGAACACTGAAGCTTTCTTT
CASSVFGDGNTEAFF
>TRBV6-1|NA|TRBJ2-2|NA
TGTGCCAGCAGTGGGACAGTAACCGGGGAGCTGTTTTTT
CASSGTVTGELFF
>TRBV7-2|NA|TRBJ2-1|NA
TGTGCCAGCAGCTTATTTCAGCGTGAGCAGTTCTTC
CASSLFQREQFF
>TRBV20-1|NA|TRBJ2-5|many
TGCAGCGCCGGAGTTAGGGCGGGTCTCCAAGAGACCCAGTACTTC
CSAGVRAGLQETQYF
>TRBV28|NA|TRBJ2-7|many
TGTGCCAGCATGCTTAACTACGAGCAGTACTTC
CASMLNYEQYF
>TRBV14|NA|TRBJ2-6|NA
TGTGCCAGCAGCCAGCTGCCTACCTCTGGGGCCAACGTCCTGACTTTC
CASSQLPTSGANVLTF
>TRBV7-3|NA|TRBJ1-1|few
TGTGCCAGCAGCTTATCAGGGGCAGAAGGCACTGAAGCTTTCTTT
CASSLSGAEGTEAFF
>TRBV14|TRBD1|TRBJ2-1|NA
TGTGCCAGCAGCCTCCCGGGACAGGAAAATGAGCAGTTCTTC
CASSLPGQENEQFF
>TRBV11-1|NA|TRBJ2-3|NA
TGTGCCAGCAGCGTCAACCTCCAGGATACGCAGTATTTT
CASSVNLQDTQYF
>TRBV18|NA|TRBJ1-2|many
TGTGCCAGCTCACCACCTACGGTCGGGGATGGCTACACCTTC
CASSPPTVGDGYTF
>TRBV12-5|NA|TRBJ1-2|many
TGTGCTAGTGGTTTGGTACAGCTGGGTCAGAACTATGGCTACACCTTC
CASGLVQLGQNYGYTF
>TRBV6-9|NA|TRBJ2-2|NA
TGTGCCAGCAGTTACAATCAGAACACCGGGGAGCTGTTTTTT
CASSYNQNTGELFF
>TRBV7-3|NA|TRBJ2-3|few
TGTGCCAGCAGACATCACGTCGGAGATACGCAGTATTTT
CASRHHVGDTQYF
>TRBV27|NA|TRBJ1-2|NA
TGTGCCAGCAGTCGAGGGGCCCCGGACTATGGCTACACCTTC
CASSRGAPDYGYTF
>TRBV7-2|NA|TRBJ2-1|many
TGTGCCAGCAGCTTCACCCAGCGGTCCTACAATGAGCAGTTCTTC
CASSFTQRSYNEQFF
>TRBV28|NA|TRBJ2-5|many
TGTGCCAGCAGCCTCATGGGTGCTACCTCGACCCAGTACTTC
CASSLMGATSTQYF
>TRBV10-3|NA|TRBJ1-1|once
TGTGCCATCAGTGAGTCGACAGCCACTGAAGCTTTCTTT
CAISESTATEAFF
>TRBV3-1|TRBD1|TRBJ2-3|many
TGTGCCAGCAGCTCCGGGACAGGGACAAAGTATTTT
CASSSGTGTKYF
>TRBV10-2|NA|TRBJ1-1|few
TGCGCCAGCATCCCGGACGGTCCCGCCGGTGAAGCTTTCTTT
CASIPDGPAGEAFF
>TRBV12-3/TRBV12-4|NA|TRBJ2-2|NA
TGTGCCGGCACCCTAGGGCAGGGTGTTACCGCCGGGGAGCTGTTTTTT
CAGTLGQGVTAGELFF
>TRBV19|TRBD1|TRBJ2-3|NA
TGTGCCAGTAGTATCCGGACAGGGGACACAGATACGCAGTATTTT
CASSIRTGDTDTQYF
>TRBV20-1|NA|TRBJ2-3|many
TGCAGTGCTAGTAGGGGTTCAATCACAGATACGCAGTATTTT
CSASRGSITDTQYF
>TRBV5-1|NA|TRBJ2-3|few
TGCGCCAGCAGCTTGGACGGGAAAAACACAGATACGCAGTATTTT
CASSLDGKNTDTQYF
>TRBV28|NA|TRBJ1-2|many
TGTGCCAGCAGACCCGCCCTCGGTGCGGGAGGAGGCTACACCTTC
CASRPALGAGGGYTF
>TRBV12-3/TRBV12-4|NA|TRBJ1-1|many
TGTGCCAGCAGTTTAGATCTGATGGCGGGGAACACTGAAGCTTTCTTT
CASSLDLMAGNTEAFF
>TRBV5-1|TRBD2|TRBJ2-5|NA
TGCGCCAGCAGATCGTCTAGCGGAGAGACCCAGTACTTC
CASRSSSGETQYF
>TRBV9|TRBD1|TRBJ2-2|few
TGTGCCAGCAGCGAATGGGACAGGGGCACCGGGGAGCTGTTTTTT
CASSEWDRGTGELFF
>TRBV28|NA|TRBJ2-4|many
TGTGCCAGCAGTTCACCCCCGACGGGGAACATTCAGTACTTC
CASSSPPTGNIQYF
>TRBV20-1|TRBD2|TRBJ2-5|few
TGCAGTGCCCCGGAAGTAGCGGGGGGAAAGGCCCAGTACTTC
CSAPEVAGGKAQYF
>TRBV7-9|NA|TRBJ2-7|NA
TGTGCCAGCAGCCCCACGGCGCCTGACGAGCAGTACTTC
CASSPTAPDEQYF
>TRBV20-1|TRBD2|TRBJ2-5|NA
TGCAGTGCTAGAGATCTTCAGACTAGCGGGGGCCCTGCAGAGACCCAGTACTTC
CSARDLQTSGGPAETQYF
>TRBV7-8|NA|TRBJ1-6|NA
TGTGCCAGCAGCTCACCGGGCCAGGAACTTTCACCCCTCCACTTT
CASSSPGQELSPLHF
>TRBV5-1|TRBD2|TRBJ2-5|many
TGCGCCAGCAGCTTGGACCTAGCGGGAGGGCCGGAGACCCAGTACTTC
CASSLDLAGGPETQYF
>TRBV6-1|TRBD1|TRBJ1-1|NA
TGTGCCAGCAGTGAAGCAGGGGGCTGGGAAGCTTTCTTT
CASSEAGGWEAFF
>TRBV6-1|NA|TRBJ2-5|NA
TGTGCCAGCCGCCCCCGGGGTTGGGGTCCGACGTACTTC
CASRPRGWGPTYF
>TRBV6-1|NA|TRBJ2-3|NA
TGTGCCAGCATCGCGGGCTCGGATCTATTTCTTAGACGCACAGATACGCAGTATTTT
CASIAGSDLFLRRTDTQYF
>TRBV20-1|NA|TRBJ1-3|many
TGCAGTGCTATCGGTCGTTCTGGAAACACCATATATTTT
CSAIGRSGNTIYF
>TRBV3-1|NA|TRBJ1-2|NA
TGTGCCAGCAGCCAAGATTTTTTGACCGGTGGGGGGAGTATGGACTATGGCTACACCTTC
CASSQDFLTGGGSMDYGYTF
>TRBV15|NA|TRBJ2-7|NA
TGTGCCACCAGCAGAGATAGCAACTACGAGCAGTACTTC
CATSRDSNYEQYF
>TRBV6-1|NA|TRBJ2-3|few
TGTGCCAGCAGTCCCGACTGGATAGATACGCAGTATTTT
CASSPDWIDTQYF
>TRBV3-1|TRBD1|TRBJ2-7|few
TGTGCCAGCAGCCAAGATATGGGACAGGGGGCTGAGCAGTACTTC
CASSQDMGQGAEQYF
>TRBV5-1|TRBD2|TRBJ2-1|NA
TGCGCCAGCAGCTGGACCGGGACTAGCGACTACAATGAGCAGTTCTTC
CASSWTGTSDYNEQFF
>TRBV14|TRBD1|TRBJ2-1|few
TGTGCCAGCAGCCAAGCCGGGACAGGGAACTACAATGAGCAGTTCTTC
CASSQAGTGNYNEQFF
>TRBV3-1|NA|TRBJ2-1|many
TGTGCCAGCAGTCTTACCCCCGAGACCAATGAGCAGTTCTTC
CASSLTPETNEQFF
>TRBV9|NA|TRBJ2-1|NA
TGTGCCAGCAGCGTAGGGATTAGTCCTGAGCAGTTCTTC
CASSVGISPEQFF
>TRBV7-2|TRBD2|TRBJ2-5|NA
TGTGCCAGCAGCCTACTTAGCGGGAGGGAGACCCAGTACTTC
CASSLLSGRETQYF